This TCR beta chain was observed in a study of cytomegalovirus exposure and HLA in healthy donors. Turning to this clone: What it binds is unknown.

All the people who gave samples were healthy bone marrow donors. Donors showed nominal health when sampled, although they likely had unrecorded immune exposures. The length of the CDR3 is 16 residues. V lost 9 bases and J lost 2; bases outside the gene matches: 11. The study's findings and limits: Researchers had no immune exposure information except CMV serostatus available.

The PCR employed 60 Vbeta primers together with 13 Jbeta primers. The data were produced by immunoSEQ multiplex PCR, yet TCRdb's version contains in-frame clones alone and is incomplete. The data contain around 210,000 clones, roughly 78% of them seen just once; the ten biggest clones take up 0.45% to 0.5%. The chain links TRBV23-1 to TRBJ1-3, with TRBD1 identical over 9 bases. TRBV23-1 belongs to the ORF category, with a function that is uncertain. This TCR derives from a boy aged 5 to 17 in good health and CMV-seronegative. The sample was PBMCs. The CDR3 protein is CARPRRDRETGNTIYF. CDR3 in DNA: TGCGCCAGGCCGAGACGGGACAGGGAAACTGGAAACACCATATATTTT.